A single sample is the source of the 19 T cell receptor beta chains below, sequenced in a study of beta chain features in type 1 diabetes. Reverse transcription of all isolated RNA meant that expressed TCRB transcripts were sequenced. Only in-frame clones appear in the TCRdb table, and some are missing; sequencing was by immunoSEQ multiplex PCR. This sample carries tens of thousands of clones, about 52% of them seen once, and the ten largest clones take 0.3%. Study outcomes and limitations: Shorter TCRB CDR3s, moderately but significantly so, were found in Type 1 diabetes patients in all four CD4+ subsets.

Their recognized antigens are unknown. The sequenced sample was stem cell memory CD4+ T cells from blood. The origin of the receptors is a man aged 25-45 years with type 1 diabetes.

This clone was detected only a few times. The genes are TRBV6-5 and TRBJ1-1; no reliable D call. From germline, CDR1 is MNHEY and CDR2 SVGAGI. This CDR3 spans 14 amino acids. Trimming pared 7 bases from V and 1 base from J, leaving 13 bases between. In nucleotides, the CDR3 is TGTGCCAGCAATATCGACGGGAAGAACACTGAAGCTTTCTTT. Its translation: CASNIDGKNTEAFF.

The chain has TRBV7-9 and TRBJ1-3; D is unclear. The CDR3 length is 14 residues. V was pared by 0 bases and J by 4 bases, with 7 bases between. Germline lookup yields CDR1 SEHNR and CDR2 FQNEAQ (reference sequence). CDR3 protein: CASSLASGGNTIYF. In DNA form, the CDR3 reads TGTGCCAGCAGCTTAGCTTCCGGGGGAAACACCATATATTTT.

This clone was recorded a few times. The V call is TRBV4-1, the J call TRBJ1-1, with 8 bases matching TRBD1. CDR1 and CDR2 from the germline V gene are MGHRA and YSYEKL. This CDR3 comprises 17 residues. Trimming took 3 bases from V and 1 from J; bases not matched to a gene: 10. CDR3 DNA sequence: TGCGCCAGCAGCCAGTTACAGGGGGTGCTAGAGAACACTGAAGCTTTCTTT. Its protein is CASSQLQGVLENTEAFF.

There are a few counts of this clone. The chain links TRBV5-1 to TRBJ2-5; 14 bases are a match to TRBD2. J gave up 5 bases and V 4 bases, and 4 bases lay outside the gene matches. Germline V gene lookup returns CDR1 SGHRS and CDR2 YFSETQ. The CDR3 has 15 residues. The CDR3 here is CASSPGTSGGETQYF. The CDR3 nucleotides read TGCGCCAGCAGCCCCGGGACTAGCGGGGGTGAGACCCAGTACTTC.

The V call is TRBV25-1, the J call TRBJ2-5; 7 nucleotides align to TRBD2. The assigned J gene may be wrong: the sequence end matches TRBJ2-7 better. The CDR3 is 13 amino acids. Germline V lookup: CDR1 MGHDK, CDR2 SYGVNS. This CDR3 reads CASSEWGGGEQYF. Here the CDR3 DNA reads TGTGCCAGCAGTGAATGGGGGGGAGGCGAGCAGTACTTC.

The rearrangement uses TRBV21-1 and TRBJ1-1; the table assigns TRBD1, which was not confirmed against the DNA. TRBV21-1 is annotated as a pseudogene. This CDR3 is 14 amino acids long. CDR3 nucleotide sequence: TGTGCCAGCAGCTTCCGGAGAAGGGGGACTGAAGCTTTCTTT. It codes for CASSFRRRGTEAFF.

This clone was found a few times. The gene calls are TRBV25-1 and TRBJ2-1; 11 nucleotides match TRBD2. CDR1 and CDR2 from the germline V gene are MGHDK and SYGVNS. J was trimmed by 6 bases and V by 0 bases; bases with no gene match: 1. The CDR3 is 15 residues long. The CDR3 bases are TGTGCCAGCAGTGAATATAGCGGGAGGGGCAATGAGCAGTTCTTC. This translates into CASSEYSGRGNEQFF.

This clone was detected only a few times. This chain links TRBV29-1 with TRBJ1-4, with D uncertain. V lost 7 bases, J lost 7 bases, and 19 bases lay in between. CDR1 is SQVTM, CDR2 ANQGSEA, per germline. The CDR3 length is 14 residues. Here the CDR3 DNA reads TGCAGCGCTACCAAAGGGAGGGCGGGTGAAAAACTGTTTTTT. Protein product: CSATKGRAGEKLFF.

A few counts support this clone. The rearrangement uses TRBV27 and TRBJ1-5, with a possible D match to TRBD1 (6 bases). Trimming stripped 2 bases from V and 0 bases from J, with 14 bases between. Germline CDR1 and CDR2: MNHEY and SMNVEV (reference sequence). This CDR3 comprises 17 residues. The CDR3 protein is CASSLKAQGYSNQPQHF. Written as DNA, the CDR3 is TGTGCCAGCAGTTTAAAGGCCCAGGGGTATAGCAATCAGCCCCAGCATTTT.

This sequence joins TRBV11-2 and TRBJ2-7; 7 bases agree with TRBD1. Germline V gene lookup returns CDR1 SGHAT and CDR2 FQNNGV. V lost 3 bases and J lost 4; bases outside the gene matches: 3. The CDR3 sequence is 13 residues long. This CDR3 reads CASSFAGGYEQYF. For the CDR3, the DNA is TGTGCCAGCAGCTTCGCAGGGGGATACGAGCAGTACTTC. The variable domain in full, completed from reference TRBV11-2 and TRBJ2-7, reads EAGVAQSPRYKIIEKRQSVAFWCNPISGHATLYWYQQILGQGPKLLIQFQNNGVVDDSQLPKDRFSAERLKGVDSTLKIQPAKLEDSAVYLCASSFAGGYEQYFGPGTRLTVT.

The V and J genes are TRBV6-5 and TRBJ1-1; 7 bases are a match to TRBD1. V gave up 6 bases and J gave up 4 bases; unmatched junction bases: 11. The CDR3 totals 15 residues. Germline V gene data show CDR1 as MNHEY and CDR2 as SVGAGI. The CDR3 bases are TGTGCCAGCAGATATACAGGGGACGGAAGCACTGAAGCTTTCTTT. It yields the protein CASRYTGDGSTEAFF.

This clone has only a few counts. The chain recombines TRBV11-2 with TRBJ2-5; possibly TRBD1 for D (6 bases). CDR1 and CDR2 from the germline V gene are SGHAT and FQNNGV. Trimming pared 5 bases from V and 4 bases from J, leaving 14 bases between. The CDR3 runs 14 residues. CDR3 sequence: CASSPGAERETQYF. The CDR3 DNA follows: TGTGCCAGCAGCCCAGGGGCGGAACGAGAGACCCAGTACTTC.

This chain joins TRBV30 and TRBJ2-5, with a tentative D call TRBD1 (7 bases). V was shortened by 5 bases and J by 5 bases, with 15 bases between the two germline ends. CDR1 GTSNPN and CDR2 SVGIG come from the germline V gene (reference sequence). The CDR3 contains 13 residues. The chain's CDR3 is CAWSGGPWETQYF. CDR3 sequence (DNA): TGTGCCTGGTCAGGGGGGCCCTGGGAGACCCAGTACTTC.

In this sample, this clone turned up a few times. The V and J genes are TRBV19 and TRBJ2-5; D is possibly TRBD2 (5 bases). The V and J ends lost 7 bases and 5 bases respectively, with 14 bases between them. Germline V gene sequence: CDR1 LNHDA, CDR2 SQIVND (reference sequence). The CDR3 consists of 13 residues. CDR3 amino acids: CASTRASGETQYF. In DNA form, the CDR3 reads TGTGCCAGTACCCGGGCCTCGGGGGAGACCCAGTACTTC.

This chain uses TRBV18 with TRBJ1-2, with TRBD1 identical over 7 bases. From germline, CDR1 is KGHSH and CDR2 LQKENI. This CDR3 is built from 15 residues. Losses at the gene ends were 2 bases for V and 3 bases for J; bases not matched to a gene: 6. DNA for the CDR3: TGTGCCAGCTCACCAATGGCAGGGGGATACTATGGCTACACCTTC. Protein product: CASSPMAGGYYGYTF.

CDR3 coding DNA: TGTGCCAGCAGCCAAGATGGTCAGGGGCGGTATGGCTACACCTTC. This gives the protein CASSQDGQGRYGYTF. The chain carries TRBV14 and TRBJ1-2; D possibly corresponds to TRBD1 (6 bases). CDR1 is SGHDN and CDR2 is FVKESK in the germline V gene. Trimming stripped 0 bases from V and 5 bases from J, with 13 bases between. CDR3 length: 15 residues.

This clone was counted only a few times. V gene TRBV7-9 combines with J gene TRBJ2-5; D is possibly TRBD1 (6 bases). The V end was cut by 5 bases, the J end by 2 bases, with 15 bases between. Germline lookup yields CDR1 SEHNR and CDR2 FQNEAQ (reference sequence). The CDR3 totals 15 residues. The CDR3 sequence is CASSPSGTYQETQYF. As DNA, the CDR3 is TGTGCCAGCAGCCCATCCGGGACATATCAAGAGACCCAGTACTTC.

This chain connects TRBV6-5 to TRBJ1-5; tentative D call: TRBD1 (5 bases). The CDR3 is made up of 14 amino acids. Trimming stripped 8 bases from V and 1 base from J, with 12 bases between. CDR1 and CDR2 (germline): MNHEY, SVGAGI. CDR3 in amino acids: CASRGMGSNQPQHF. The CDR3 DNA sequence: TGTGCCAGCCGGGGGATGGGAAGCAATCAGCCCCAGCATTTT.

This clone has more than one count but fewer than ten. The chain is built from TRBV30 and TRBJ2-1; 11 nucleotides match TRBD2. There are 14 residues in the CDR3. V was clipped by 3 bases and J by 4 bases; unmatched bases: 2. Germline loops: CDR1 GTSNPN, CDR2 SVGIG (reference sequence). CDR3 residues: CAWRTSGGYNEQFF. CDR3 sequence (DNA): TGTGCCTGGAGAACTAGCGGGGGATACAATGAGCAGTTCTTC. Combining the CDR3 with reference TRBV30 and TRBJ2-1 gives the whole variable domain SQTIHQWPATLVQPVGSPLSLECTVEGTSNPNLYWYRQAAGRGLQLLFYSVGIGQISSEVPQNLSASRPQDRQFILSSKKLLLSDSGFYLCAWRTSGGYNEQFFGPGTRLTVL.